This T cell receptor beta chain was recovered during a study of T-cell reconstitution after alpha-beta-depleted transplantation in children. The TCRbeta library was prepared with unique molecular identifiers. From the PCR reads, TCRdb called clonotypes with MiXCR, one entry per CDR3 protein. The sample includes 450,000 to 600,000 distinct CDR3 sequences, 10% to 15% of them seen just once. V was shortened by 0 bases and J by 2 bases, with 20 bases between the two germline ends. Germline CDR1 reads SGHDN; CDR2 reads FVKESK. This CDR3 comprises 18 residues. The source of this sequence is a male patient aged 5 to 17 who had a stem cell transplant for acute myeloid leukemia, so the T cells may come from the graft donor. Sequenced material: PBMCs, mostly from graft donor cells, taken 360 days after TCRalphabeta/CD19-depleted stem cell transplant. The chain recombines TRBV14 with TRBJ2-7, with unresolved D. CDR3 in amino acids: CASSQDVVKGLMPYEQYF. In DNA form, the CDR3 reads TGTGCCAGCAGCCAAGATGTCGTCAAGGGTCTAATGCCCTACGAGCAGTACTTC.